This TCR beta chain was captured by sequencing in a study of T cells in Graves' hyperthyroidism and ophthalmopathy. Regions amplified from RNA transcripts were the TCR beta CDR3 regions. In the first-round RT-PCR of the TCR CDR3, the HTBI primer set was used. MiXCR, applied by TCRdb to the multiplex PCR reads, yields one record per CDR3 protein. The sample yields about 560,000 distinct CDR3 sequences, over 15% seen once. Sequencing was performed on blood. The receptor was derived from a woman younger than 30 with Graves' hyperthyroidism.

CDR3 region: CASSLQGTVRLNSNEQFF. CDR3 bases: TGTGCCAGCAGCTTACAAGGGACAGTCCGACTAAACAGCAATGAGCAGTTCTTC. V and J are TRBV7-2 and TRBJ2-1; TRBD1 matches 7 bases. Trimming at V came to 2 bases and at J to 6 bases, leaving 16 bases not matched to a gene. The CDR3 spans 18 residues. CDR1 SGHTA and CDR2 FQGNSA come from the germline V gene. The full variable domain, rest sourced from reference TRBV7-2 and TRBJ2-1, is GAGVSQSPSNKVTEKGKDVELRCDPISGHTALYWYRQSLGQGLEFLIYFQGNSAPDKSGLPSDRFSAERTGGSVSTLTIQRTQQEDSAVYLCASSLQGTVRLNSNEQFFGPGTRLTVL.